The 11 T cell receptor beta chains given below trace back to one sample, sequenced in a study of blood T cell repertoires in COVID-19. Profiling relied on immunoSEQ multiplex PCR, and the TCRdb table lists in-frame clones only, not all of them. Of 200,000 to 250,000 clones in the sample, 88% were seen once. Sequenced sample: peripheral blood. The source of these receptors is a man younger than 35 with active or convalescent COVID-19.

The CDR3: CASSFDRDSEQFF. The DNA for the CDR3 is TGCGCCAGCAGCTTCGACCGGGACTCTGAGCAGTTCTTC. The chain couples TRBV5-1 to TRBJ2-1; weak D call: TRBD2 (6 bases). The V end was cut by 2 bases, the J end by 9 bases, with 12 bases between. There are 13 residues in the CDR3. Germline V gene data show CDR1 as SGHRS and CDR2 as YFSETQ.

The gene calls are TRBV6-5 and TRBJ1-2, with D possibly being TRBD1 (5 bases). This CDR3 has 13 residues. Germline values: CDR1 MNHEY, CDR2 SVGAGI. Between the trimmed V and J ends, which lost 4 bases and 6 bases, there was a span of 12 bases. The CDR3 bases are TGTGCCAGCAGTTGGGGATTACAGGATGGCTACACCTTC. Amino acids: CASSWGLQDGYTF.

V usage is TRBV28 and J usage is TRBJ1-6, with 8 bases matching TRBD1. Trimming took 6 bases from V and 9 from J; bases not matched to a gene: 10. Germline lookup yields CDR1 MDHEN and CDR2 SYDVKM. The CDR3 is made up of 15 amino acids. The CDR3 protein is CASSPQGGDGSPLHF. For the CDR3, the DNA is TGTGCCAGCAGCCCACAGGGGGGAGACGGTTCACCCCTCCACTTT.

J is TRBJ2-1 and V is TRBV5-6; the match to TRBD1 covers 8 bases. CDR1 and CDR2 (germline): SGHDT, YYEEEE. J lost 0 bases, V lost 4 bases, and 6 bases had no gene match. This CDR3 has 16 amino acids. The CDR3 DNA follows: TGTGCCAGCAGCGACTGGGACAGGAGCTCCTACAATGAGCAGTTCTTC. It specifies CASSDWDRSSYNEQFF.

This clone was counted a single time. The CDR3: CASSPSASRRAEAFF. CDR3 nucleotides: TGTGCCAGCAGCCCGAGTGCCAGCCGGAGGGCTGAAGCTTTCTTT. The chain recombines TRBV14 with TRBJ1-1; no firm D call. V lost 4 bases to trimming and J lost 6 bases, with 18 bases between them. Per the germline V gene, CDR1 is SGHDN and CDR2 is FVKESK. The CDR3 contains 15 residues.

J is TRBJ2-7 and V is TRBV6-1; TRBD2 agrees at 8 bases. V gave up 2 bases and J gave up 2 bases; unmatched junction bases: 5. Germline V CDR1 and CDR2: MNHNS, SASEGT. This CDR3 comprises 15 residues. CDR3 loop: CASSERREAPYEQYF. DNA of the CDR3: TGTGCCAGCAGTGAAAGGCGGGAGGCTCCCTACGAGCAGTACTTC.

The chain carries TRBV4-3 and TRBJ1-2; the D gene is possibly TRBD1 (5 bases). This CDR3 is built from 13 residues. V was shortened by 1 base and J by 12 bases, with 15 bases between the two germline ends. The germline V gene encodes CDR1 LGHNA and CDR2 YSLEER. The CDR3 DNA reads TGCGCCAGCAGCCAAGTATCATTTGCAGGGAACACCTTC. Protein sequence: CASSQVSFAGNTF.

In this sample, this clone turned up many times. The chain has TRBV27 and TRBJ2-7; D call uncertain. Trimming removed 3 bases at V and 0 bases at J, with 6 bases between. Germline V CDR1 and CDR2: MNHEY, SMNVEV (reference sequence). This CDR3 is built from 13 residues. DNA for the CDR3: TGTGCCAGCAGTTTTGCCAGCTCCTACGAGCAGTACTTC. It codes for CASSFASSYEQYF.

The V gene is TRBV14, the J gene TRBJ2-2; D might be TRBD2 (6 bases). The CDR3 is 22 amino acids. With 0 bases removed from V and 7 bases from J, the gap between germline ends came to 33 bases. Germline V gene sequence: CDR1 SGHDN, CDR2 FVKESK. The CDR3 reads CASSQDLGTGTASRTTRGELFF. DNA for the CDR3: TGTGCCAGCAGCCAAGATCTAGGAACCGGGACCGCGAGCCGGACTACGCGCGGGGAGCTGTTTTTT.

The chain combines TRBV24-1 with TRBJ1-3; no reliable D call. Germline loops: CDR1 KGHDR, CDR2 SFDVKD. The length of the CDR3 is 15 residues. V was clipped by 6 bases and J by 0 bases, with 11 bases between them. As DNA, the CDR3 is TGTGCCACCAGTACGGGAGCAACCTCTGGAAACACCATATATTTT. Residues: CATSTGATSGNTIYF.

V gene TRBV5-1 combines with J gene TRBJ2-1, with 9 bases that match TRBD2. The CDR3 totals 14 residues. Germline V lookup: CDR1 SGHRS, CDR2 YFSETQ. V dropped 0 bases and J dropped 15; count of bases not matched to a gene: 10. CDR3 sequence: CASSLETAGGALFF. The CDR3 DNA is TGCGCCAGCAGCTTGGAGACGGCGGGAGGGGCTCTGTTCTTC.